This T cell receptor (beta chain) stems from a study of blood T cell repertoires in COVID-19. Data came from immunoSEQ multiplex PCR; TCRdb stores just in-frame clones and leaves some out. Altogether some 210,000 clones are present, 80% to 90% being singletons, with the ten largest covering approximately 8%. This clone was picked up a small number of times. Germline CDR1 and CDR2: MNHEY and SVGAGI. Between the trimmed V and J ends, which lost 2 bases and 7 bases, there was a span of 11 bases. This CDR3 spans 13 amino acids. The TCR originated in a woman in her forties or fifties with active or convalescent COVID-19. The chain is built from TRBV6-5 and TRBJ1-1; TRBD1 is a possible D gene (6 bases). Sequencing was carried out using peripheral blood. The CDR3 DNA is TGTGCCAGCAGTTACGACAGGATTAATGAAGCTTTCTTT. Translation: CASSYDRINEAFF.